The sequence of this T cell receptor beta chain was determined in a study of blood T cell repertoires in COVID-19. Per the germline V gene, CDR1 is SGHTA and CDR2 is FQGTGA. Trimming removed 0 bases at V and 4 bases at J, with 13 bases between. This CDR3 has 16 residues. Generated by immunoSEQ multiplex PCR, the TCRdb table keeps only in-frame clones and is missing some. The sample records 250,000 to 400,000 clones, under 90% being singletons. V is TRBV7-3 and J is TRBJ2-1; D is unresolved. Sequenced material: PBMCs or T cells enriched from blood (not recorded which). The TCR was taken from a man aged 60 to 75 who had recovered from COVID-19. The CDR3, as DNA: TGTGCCAGCAGCTTAACGTATGGCGGAGATTACAATGAGCAGTTCTTC. Translated, it gives CASSLTYGGDYNEQFF.